The 27 T cell receptor beta chains presented below share a single source sample, sequenced in a study of CD8 T cells in Susac syndrome. Random hexamers served to reverse transcribe roughly 0.5 to 1 ug RNA. TCRdb redid the calling of the immunoSEQ multiplex PCR reads with MiXCR, one entry per CDR3 protein. The table lists under 250,000 distinct CDR3 sequences, approximately 94% of them singletons. Source material: CD4+ T cells from PBMCs. These TCRs come from a human donor with Susac syndrome.

The gene calls are TRBV15 and TRBJ1-3, with D hard to call. In germline, CDR1 is LNHNV, CDR2 YYDKDF (reference sequence). V lost 5 bases to trimming and J lost 0 bases, with 11 bases between them. The CDR3 is made up of 15 amino acids. CDR3 loop: CATSPSDLSGNTIYF. As DNA, the CDR3 is TGTGCCACCAGCCCCTCGGATCTCTCTGGAAACACCATATATTTT.

The chain recombines TRBV5-6 with TRBJ2-7; D call uncertain. V was shortened by 0 bases and J by 6 bases, with 10 bases between the two germline ends. The germline V gene has CDR1 SGHDT and CDR2 YYEEEE. The CDR3 sequence is 13 residues long. The CDR3 reads CASSLVELGEQYF. CDR3 bases: TGTGCCAGCAGCTTGGTGGAATTGGGCGAGCAGTACTTC. The complete variable domain, with remaining parts taken from reference TRBV5-6 and TRBJ2-7, reads DAGVTQSPTHLIKTRGQQVTLRCSPKSGHDTVSWYQQALGQGPQFIFQYYEEEERQRGNFPDRFSGHQFPNYSSELNVNALLLGDSALYLCASSLVELGEQYFGPGTRLTVT.

The V call is TRBV12-3 or TRBV12-4, the J call TRBJ2-1; a weak D match, TRBD2 (6 bases). The CDR3 has 11 residues. V dropped 6 bases and J dropped 8 bases, with 8 bases sitting between them. CDR3 sequence reads: CASSRLDEQFF. In DNA form, the CDR3 reads TGTGCCAGCAGCCGACTAGATGAGCAGTTCTTC.

V usage is TRBV11-1 and J usage is TRBJ2-1, with D hard to call. CDR3 length equals 13 residues. V was clipped by 0 bases and J by 5 bases, with 5 bases between them. Germline assignment: CDR1 SGHAT and CDR2 FQDESV (reference sequence). CDR3 nucleotides: TGTGCCAGCAGCTTAGCGCTAAACAATGAGCAGTTCTTC. Encoded protein: CASSLALNNEQFF.

DNA for the CDR3: TGTGCCACCGGACCGACAGGGAACACAGATACGCAGTATTTT. Its translation: CATGPTGNTDTQYF. The genes are TRBV24-1 and TRBJ2-3; 7 nucleotides agree with TRBD1. The V gene's germline CDR1 is KGHDR and CDR2 SFDVKD. This CDR3 has 14 amino acids. With 9 bases clipped from V and 2 bases from J, the junction kept 7 bases outside the gene matches.

The genes are TRBV12-3 or TRBV12-4 and TRBJ1-4; 8 bases agree with TRBD1. The CDR3 runs to 14 residues. V was pared by 4 bases and J by 7 bases, with 5 bases of the junction left unmatched. The chain's CDR3 is CASSWTGRSEKLFF. The CDR3 DNA reads TGTGCCAGCAGTTGGACAGGGCGCAGTGAAAAACTGTTTTTT.

V usage is TRBV6-6 and J usage is TRBJ2-3; D not resolved. V gave up 5 bases and J gave up 5 bases, with 8 bases separating them. The CDR3 extends over 12 amino acids. Per the germline V gene, CDR1 is MNHNY and CDR2 is SVGAGI (reference sequence). CDR3 nucleotides: TGTGCCAGCAGTCCGACACAAGATACGCAGTATTTT. Translation: CASSPTQDTQYF.

This clonotype is a singleton in its sample. The chain recombines TRBV19 with TRBJ1-4; D is unclear. Looked up from germline, CDR1 is LNHDA and CDR2 is SQIVND (reference sequence). This CDR3 has 11 amino acids. The ends were cut back, 9 bases at V and 12 bases at J, with 14 bases in the middle. CDR3 DNA: TGTGCCAGCCAATCCTCGAGGGAACTGTTTTTT. Translated, it gives CASQSSRELFF.

The chain recombines TRBV20-1 with TRBJ1-4, with D possibly being TRBD1 (5 bases). The CDR3 covers 12 residues. Germline loops: CDR1 DFQATT, CDR2 SNEGSKA (reference sequence). The V and J ends lost 7 bases and 4 bases respectively, with 10 bases between them. The CDR3 is CSVGRSNEKLFF. Written as DNA, the CDR3 is TGCAGTGTGGGGCGGAGTAATGAAAAACTGTTTTTT.

This chain connects TRBV18 to TRBJ1-1; 10 positions agree with TRBD1. The CDR3 runs 17 residues. Trimming took 0 bases from V and 0 from J; bases not matched to a gene: 4. CDR1 is KGHSH, CDR2 LQKENI, per germline. The DNA of the CDR3 is TGTGCCAGCTCACCACCGGACAGGGGGGGCATGAACACTGAAGCTTTCTTT. It specifies CASSPPDRGGMNTEAFF.

This rearrangement joins TRBV2 to TRBJ2-7; D may be TRBD1 or TRBD2 (5 bases each). CDR3 length equals 14 residues. Trimming stripped 5 bases from V and 0 bases from J, with 11 bases between. Germline CDR1 and CDR2: SNHLY and FYNNEI. CDR3 residues: CASSPGTSSYEQYF. CDR3 bases: TGTGCCAGCAGTCCGGGGACCTCCTCCTACGAGCAGTACTTC.

This chain links TRBV20-1 with TRBJ1-1, with 9 positions matching TRBD1. Germline-derived CDR1 and CDR2 are DFQATT and SNEGSKA (reference sequence). V was pared by 3 bases and J by 11 bases, with 4 bases of the junction left unmatched. The CDR3 runs to 11 residues. CDR3 residues: CSARDRGGAFF. Here the CDR3 DNA reads TGCAGTGCTAGGGACAGGGGAGGGGCTTTCTTT.

The rearrangement joins TRBV5-1 to TRBJ2-7; D is possibly TRBD1 (6 bases). CDR1 is SGHRS and CDR2 is YFSETQ in the germline V gene. CDR3 length: 15 residues. With 3 bases removed from V and 0 bases from J, the gap between germline ends came to 13 bases. The CDR3 sequence is CASSSRGLPSYEQYF. Here the CDR3 DNA reads TGCGCCAGCAGCTCCAGGGGCCTGCCCTCCTACGAGCAGTACTTC.

CDR3 in amino acids: CASSRTGIRYNEQFF. The CDR3 DNA reads TGTGCCAGCAGCAGGACAGGGATTAGGTACAATGAGCAGTTCTTC. This chain links TRBV6-6 with TRBJ2-1; 8 bases are a match to TRBD1. The junction had 8 bases not matched to a gene; V was cut back by 6 bases and J by 4 bases. This CDR3 is 15 amino acids long. Germline V gene data show CDR1 as MNHNY and CDR2 as SVGAGI (reference sequence).

This clonotype was observed once. DNA of the CDR3: TGTGCCAGCAGCCCTACCGGACTAGCGGGGGGTGGCATTGAGACCCAGTACTTC. Translation: CASSPTGLAGGGIETQYF. The chain carries TRBV4-2 and TRBJ2-5; 14 bases align to TRBD2. Looked up from germline, CDR1 is LGHNA and CDR2 is YNFKEQ. CDR3 length equals 18 residues. The junction had 12 bases not matched to a gene; V was cut back by 4 bases and J by 5 bases.

This clonotype was seen just once. V and J are TRBV3-1 and TRBJ1-1; D unclear. Between the trimmed V and J ends, which lost 4 bases and 5 bases, there was a span of 11 bases. Germline V gene sequence: CDR1 LGHDT, CDR2 YNNKEL (reference sequence). The CDR3 loop spans 13 amino acids. CDR3 nucleotide sequence: TGTGCCAGCAGCCGGACCGAGGTTACTGAAGCTTTCTTT. Protein: CASSRTEVTEAFF.

V is TRBV19 and J is TRBJ1-2, with 8 bases that match TRBD1. Germline V CDR1 and CDR2: LNHDA, SQIVND (reference sequence). V gave up 1 base and J gave up 4 bases; unmatched junction bases: 5. This CDR3 region has 15 residues. The CDR3 protein is CASSIGGQDTYGYTF. The DNA of the CDR3 is TGTGCCAGTAGTATAGGGGGACAGGATACCTATGGCTACACCTTC.

Here the CDR3 DNA reads TGCAGTGCTACCCCTTGGACAGGGGGCCCTTACGAGCAGTACTTC. The encoded protein is CSATPWTGGPYEQYF. The gene calls are TRBV20-1 and TRBJ2-7; 11 nucleotides agree with TRBD1. With V trimmed by 4 bases and J by 4 bases, 9 bases remained unmatched. Germline loops: CDR1 DFQATT, CDR2 SNEGSKA (reference sequence). CDR3 length: 15 amino acids.

CDR3 nucleotides: TGCAGTGCCGCTTCAGGGGAAGGTGAAGCTTTCTTT. Protein: CSAASGEGEAFF. The chain is built from TRBV20-1 and TRBJ1-1; D is possibly TRBD1 (6 bases). The CDR3 covers 12 residues. V was shortened by 6 bases and J by 7 bases, with 15 bases between the two germline ends. Germline values: CDR1 DFQATT, CDR2 SNEGSKA (reference sequence).

The rearrangement joins TRBV7-9 to TRBJ2-3, with D unresolved. This CDR3 has 16 amino acids. The germline V and J ends were trimmed by 5 bases and 3 bases, with 18 bases remaining between them. Germline CDR1 SEHNR, CDR2 FQNEAQ (reference sequence). The CDR3 protein is CASSREAGQGTDTQYF. For the CDR3, the DNA is TGTGCCAGCAGCCGCGAGGCCGGTCAAGGGACAGATACGCAGTATTTT.

The J gene is TRBJ2-7, the V gene TRBV7-2, with D perhaps matching TRBD1 or TRBD2 (6 bases each). CDR3 length: 13 amino acids. The V and J ends lost 5 bases and 7 bases respectively, with 15 bases between them. Looked up from germline, CDR1 is SGHTA and CDR2 is FQGNSA. The CDR3 region is CASSPRRGEEQYF. CDR3 nucleotide sequence: TGTGCCAGCAGCCCTCGGAGGGGGGAAGAGCAGTACTTC.

V gene TRBV29-1 combines with J gene TRBJ2-5; 8 nucleotides match TRBD2. Per germline, CDR1 SQVTM and CDR2 ANQGSEA. CDR3 size: 11 residues. With 8 bases clipped from V and 9 bases from J, the junction kept 8 bases outside the gene matches. For the CDR3, the DNA is TGCAGCTATTGGGACGGGGGGGCCCAGTACTTC. It translates to CSYWDGGAQYF.

V gene TRBV3-1 combines with J gene TRBJ1-2; no reliable D call. V was clipped by 6 bases and J by 8 bases, with 16 bases between them. This CDR3 spans 13 amino acids. Per germline, CDR1 LGHDT and CDR2 YNNKEL (reference sequence). The CDR3 region has the DNA TGTGCCAGCAGACCCGAGAGGTCGAAAGGCTACACCTTC. It yields the protein CASRPERSKGYTF.

V is TRBV7-2 and J is TRBJ2-5; D gene ambiguous. The V end lost 1 base, the J end lost 5 bases, and 14 bases lay between the germline ends. CDR1 is SGHTA and CDR2 is FQGNSA in the germline V gene. The CDR3 extends over 15 amino acids. The CDR3 is CASSLDPFPRETQYF. The CDR3 bases are TGTGCCAGCAGCTTAGATCCCTTCCCGAGGGAGACCCAGTACTTC.

The V and J genes are TRBV2 and TRBJ1-2, with 7 positions matching TRBD1. V trimming: 6 bases; J trimming: 2 bases; junction bases outside the gene matches: 12. The CDR3 length is 16 residues. CDR1 SNHLY and CDR2 FYNNEI come from the germline V gene. The CDR3 sequence: CASRDRRQTGNYGYTF. The CDR3 nucleotides are TGTGCCAGCAGGGATCGCCGGCAGACAGGGAACTATGGCTACACCTTC.

The chain has TRBV5-1 and TRBJ2-2; D is possibly TRBD2 (6 bases). This CDR3 is built from 16 residues. CDR1 and CDR2 (germline): SGHRS, YFSETQ. V lost 0 bases, J lost 3 bases, and 12 bases lay in between. DNA for the CDR3: TGCGCCAGCAGCTTGGTGTCCGGGAGTTACACCGGGGAGCTGTTTTTT. Amino acids: CASSLVSGSYTGELFF. The whole variable domain, remainder taken from reference TRBV5-1 and TRBJ2-2, is KAGVTQTPRYLIKTRGQQVTLSCSPISGHRSVSWYQQTPGQGLQFLFEYFSETQRNKGNFPGRFSGRQFSNSRSEMNVSTLELGDSALYLCASSLVSGSYTGELFFGEGSRLTVL.

This chain links TRBV4-3 with TRBJ1-1; 9 bases line up with TRBD1. Germline loops: CDR1 LGHNA, CDR2 YSLEER. With V trimmed by 0 bases and J by 0 bases, 5 bases remained unmatched. The CDR3 sequence is 17 residues long. The CDR3 DNA sequence: TGCGCCAGCAGCCAAGATCGGACAGGGGACATGAACACTGAAGCTTTCTTT. Translating it yields CASSQDRTGDMNTEAFF.